This TCR beta chain was documented in a study of shared T cell receptors in the human thymus. Only in-frame clones appear in the TCRdb table, and some are missing; sequencing was by immunoSEQ multiplex PCR. The table records roughly 560,000 clones, about four fifths of them present only once. Germline CDR1 and CDR2: SGHDN and FVKESK. The junction had 12 bases not matched to a gene; V was cut back by 4 bases and J by 7 bases. The CDR3 has 15 residues. In addition, the sample was reused for a study of human thymus T cells. Turning to that study: From resections taken during corrective heart surgery, the thymus tissue was obtained.

The clonotype originates from a boy under three years old with a congenital heart defect. The chain employs TRBV14 and TRBJ2-7, with 8 bases identical to TRBD2. Input material: thymocytes. The CDR3 region has the DNA TGTGCCAGCAGCCCAGAAAGCGGGAGTCTCGAAGAGCAGTACTTC. It is translated as CASSPESGSLEEQYF.